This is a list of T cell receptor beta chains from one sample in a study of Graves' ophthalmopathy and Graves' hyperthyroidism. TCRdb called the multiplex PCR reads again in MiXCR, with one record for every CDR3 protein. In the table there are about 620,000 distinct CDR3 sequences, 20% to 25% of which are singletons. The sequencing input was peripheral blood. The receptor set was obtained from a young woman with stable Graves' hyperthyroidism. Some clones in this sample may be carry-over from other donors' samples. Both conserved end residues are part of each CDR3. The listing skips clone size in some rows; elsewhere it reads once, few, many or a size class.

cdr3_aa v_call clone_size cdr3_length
CSAGHGKDIKYF TRBV29-1 . 12
CVSRKTDSENYGYTF TRBV6-1 many 15
CASSRVLEIAVDGYTF TRBV12-3/TRBV12-4 few 16
CASSSSGIEAFF TRBV12-3/TRBV12-4 . 12
CAWSGSFNTIYF TRBV30 many 12
CASSYFVLQSNQPQHF TRBV6-2/TRBV6-3 many 16
CASSLRDALGETQYF TRBV27 many 15
CSVPGGTYEQYF TRBV20-1 many 12
CATSDSVQRGGELFF TRBV24-1 few 15
CASRLATKGDIQYF TRBV6-1 many 14
CSVPTSTEAFF TRBV29-1 . 11
CASSPRGGHEGGLQYF TRBV4-1 many 16
CATSTRGMGTEAFF TRBV15 many 14
CASSYSAEKLNTEAFF TRBV6-2/TRBV6-3 . 16
CSAVGYKNIQYF TRBV29-1 many 12
CASGEWPKDYEQYF TRBV28 . 14
CASSLAGIAEAFF TRBV7-9 many 13
CASSERLAGGPGDTQYF TRBV6-1 many 17
CASSIVSGGEAFF TRBV19 many 13
CASSQTPPGTYEQYF TRBV10-2 . 15
CSARGQESFGYTF TRBV20-1 many 13
CASSLAFVTEAFF TRBV7-2 many 13
CASSIEPQYEQYF TRBV19 many 13
CASSRRQNTEAFF TRBV12-3/TRBV12-4 many 13
CASSIALGHPGPYGYTF TRBV19 many 17
CSAVGLAGSSYEQYF TRBV20-1 many 15
CASSIRDSYEQYF TRBV6-1 many 13
CASSPDSQGEQYF TRBV7-3 once 13
CASSPWTGGKDGYTF TRBV27 few 15
CASSGTGTGDLSYYGYTF TRBV9 many 18
CSARDPGLAGNEQYF TRBV20-1 many 15
CASRVDRDSSPLHF TRBV6-1 . 14
CASSLGGGRYEQYF TRBV11-2 many 14
CSAGGGHEQYF TRBV20-1 many 11
CASGLVLVAGGPWETQYF TRBV12-5 many 18
CASRPQGARGANVLTF TRBV28 many 16
CATSTYRGVGGYTF TRBV15 . 14
CASSFGGPPTEAFF TRBV5-5 many 14
CASSEGIAGAPGELFF TRBV2 . 16
CASSSLTSGGPQETQYF TRBV27 many 17
CASSQGDGRIQETQYF TRBV4-1 many 16
CASNQGNQPQHF TRBV2 many 12
CASSATTPGQETQYF TRBV28 many 15
CSVETPLYYGYTF TRBV29-1 . 13
CASSRAAQDNSPLHF TRBV6-4 . 15
CASSSPWGETQYF TRBV12-3/TRBV12-4 many 13
CASSPRDLKSSGNTIYF TRBV28 few 17
CASSEAVAHYGYTF TRBV6-1 many 14
CSARQPLSEQYF TRBV20-1 many 12
CASSIRPGNTEAFF TRBV19 many 14
CASSYSMTGNTEAFF TRBV6-5 many 15
CSARNRETTGELFF TRBV20-1 . 14
CASSFGLAGKTQYF TRBV28 many 14
CASSPSSFGEQYF TRBV6-2/TRBV6-3 many 13
CASSYSGRGPYEQYF TRBV6-5 . 15